Below are 8 T cell receptor beta chains sequenced from a single sample in a study of T cells in Graves' hyperthyroidism and ophthalmopathy. The investigators amplified TCR beta CDR3 regions from RNA transcripts. The HTBI primer set was used in a first-round RT-PCR of the TCR CDR3. TCRdb independently ran MiXCR on the multiplex PCR reads; one entry per CDR3 protein. Among 550,000 to 700,000 distinct CDR3 sequences listed, roughly 50% were seen once. The sample taken for sequencing was peripheral blood or thyroid tissue (not recorded which). The origin of the receptors is an adult woman with Graves' disease, either hyperthyroidism or ophthalmopathy (not recorded which).

This clonotype was counted at least ten times. The genes are TRBV19 and TRBJ1-1; D remains ambiguous. The V end was cut by 6 bases, the J end by 4 bases, with 12 bases between. Germline V gives CDR1 LNHDA, CDR2 SQIVND (reference sequence). CDR3 size: 13 residues. The CDR3 nucleotides read TGTGCCAGTAGGACCGGGGTCCTCACTGAAGCTTTCTTT. It encodes CASRTGVLTEAFF.

The rearrangement uses TRBV29-1 and TRBJ2-2, with D unresolved. Trimming pared 6 bases from V and 3 bases from J, leaving 11 bases between. Germline lookup yields CDR1 SQVTM and CDR2 ANQGSEA. This CDR3 region has 13 residues. Here the CDR3 reads CSVSVGYTGELFF. For the CDR3, the DNA is TGCAGCGTGAGCGTCGGTTACACCGGGGAGCTGTTTTTT.

At least ten counts were recorded for this clonotype. This rearrangement joins TRBV10-1 to TRBJ2-7; D is uncertain. V lost 6 bases and J 0 bases, leaving 15 bases between the germline ends. This CDR3 has 15 amino acids. The V gene's germline CDR1 is WNHNN and CDR2 SYGVQD (reference sequence). The CDR3 sequence: CASSPTRGSSYEQYF. The CDR3 DNA is TGCGCCAGCAGCCCTACTCGCGGTAGCTCCTACGAGCAGTACTTC.

The table lists this clonotype with many counts. The chain carries TRBV4-1 and TRBJ2-5, with TRBD2 matching over 10 bases. J was trimmed by 3 bases and V by 4 bases; bases with no gene match: 5. CDR1 and CDR2 (germline): MGHRA, YSYEKL. This CDR3 contains 15 residues. In nucleotides, the CDR3 is TGCGCCAGCAGCCCTGACGGACTAGCGGAAGAGACCCAGTACTTC. Translation gives CASSPDGLAEETQYF.

Concerning this clonotype itself: A junction boundary mismatches the germline segment, possibly from a read error. The chain uses TRBV7-2 and TRBJ2-7; no reliable D call. This CDR3 contains 13 residues. The germline V gene encodes CDR1 SGHTA and CDR2 FQGNSA. CDR3 coding DNA: TGTGCCAGCAGCTTAGCCCCTGACGCCGGGTCGCACTTC. The encoded protein is CASSLAPDAGSHF. The full variable domain, in which reference TRBV7-2 and TRBJ2-7 provide the parts outside the CDR3, is GAGVSQSPSNKVTEKGKDVELRCDPISGHTALYWYRQSLGQGLEFLIYFQGNSAPDKSGLPSDRFSAERTGGSVSTLTIQRTQQEDSAVYLCASSLAPDAGSHFGPGTRLTVT.

This clonotype appeared many times. The chain joins TRBV28 to TRBJ2-6; D is uncertain. CDR1 and CDR2 from the germline V gene are MDHEN and SYDVKM. This CDR3 contains 16 residues. V lost 6 bases, J lost 0 bases, and 12 bases lay in between. CDR3 DNA sequence: TGTGCCAGCAGCCTCCTTAGGGACTCTGGGGCCAACGTCCTGACTTTC. This codes for CASSLLRDSGANVLTF.

V usage is TRBV7-3 and J usage is TRBJ2-5; TRBD1 might be the D (6 bases). The germline V and J ends were trimmed by 1 base and 10 bases, with 13 bases remaining between them. Germline CDR1 and CDR2: SGHTA and FQGTGA. The CDR3 has 13 amino acids. As DNA, the CDR3 is TGTGCCAGCAGCTTAAGGCCCGCAGGGGACCAGTACTTC. This translates into CASSLRPAGDQYF.

The CDR3 sequence: CASSTVRLTGGNEKLFF. Here the CDR3 DNA reads TGCGCCAGCAGCACCGTGAGACTAACAGGTGGCAATGAAAAACTGTTTTTT. This chain joins TRBV5-1 and TRBJ1-4; D may be TRBD1 (5 bases). This CDR3 spans 17 amino acids. V was trimmed by 4 bases and J by 5 bases, leaving 21 bases between them. From germline, CDR1 is SGHRS and CDR2 YFSETQ.